This T cell receptor beta chain derives from a study of read filtering for tumor transcriptome and immune sequencing (TCRdb year 2020). Background on the whole study: The cohort consisted of about 17 male and over twelve female patients, with a mean age of approximately 66 years and an age range of roughly 45 to 85. By revised international staging, roughly 8 patients were R-ISS I, some 16 were R-ISS II and roughly 7 were R-ISS III. After DNase treatment, whole-transcriptome libraries were prepared using the TruSeq RNA Access Library Prep Kit. TCR-region mapped reads per sample ranged from about 4 to 10.27 million with IR-seq versus only roughly 85 to 1273 with RNA-seq. TCR repertoires obtained by targeted immune repertoire sequencing and by bulk whole-transcriptome sequencing performed on the same bone marrow samples were compared. One main goal was a read-filtering strategy for immune repertoire data, in particular deciding whether clonotypes backed by only one read should be removed.

Broad study findings and their caveats: Compared with RNA-seq, IR-seq captured clonotypes at much greater depth and more reliably, and a smaller IR-seq throughput was enough to identify most of the shared clonotypes. In IR-seq, single-read clonotypes were about four fifths of clonotypes but roughly 3.2% of total reads; in RNA-seq they were around 75% of clonotypes and less than 45% of reads. The sorted CD138-negative fraction was not purified T cells but a mixed bone marrow immune population. The correlation between IR-seq and RNA-seq shared clonotype proportions rose when single-read clonotypes were removed.

Its CDR3 holds 15 amino acids, cysteine through phenylalanine. The kept DNA is CDR3 alone, 45 bases in frame from the first base. The junction shows trimming of 5 bases on V and 4 bases on J, plus 16 bases between the germline ends. The CDR1 and CDR2 encoded by the germline V gene are SGHRS and YFSETQ. TCR libraries were constructed from approximately 390 ng RNA using the Immunoverse kit, and molecular barcoded adaptors covering alpha/delta and beta/gamma chains were employed. TCR library preparation used the same RNA that went into transcriptome sequencing. An Illumina HiSeq 4000 with 2 x 150 cycles was used to sequence the TCR libraries. As for the original processing: MiXCR aligned TCR reads to human V, D, J and C references and assembled the aligned reads into CDR3 clonotypes, with quality filtering and error correction included. Clonotype counts and gene usage diversity were analyzed with the tcR package in R. For inspection of raw mapping reads, RNA-seq reads were mapped by STAR aligner version 2.5.3a onto GRCh37 of the human genome. IR-seq fastq files were randomly downsampled with Seqtk 1.3 to test the effect of sequencing depth on detected clonotypes. Starting from the raw public reads, TCRdb applied fastp trimming at Q25, assembled clones with MiXCR and retained in-frame beta chains. All rows with the same CDR3 protein become a single entry with the most common DNA and genes. TCRdb, not the original authors, processed these V and J calls. This sample has around 33,000 distinct CDR3 sequences in its table, and about 18% of those were observed once. Clones ranked in the top ten supply roughly 17% of the sample.

Bone marrow was sampled from every patient at the time of active disease. Ficoll-Hypaque density gradient centrifugation was used to isolate the bone marrow mononuclear cells. To remove myeloma plasma cells, the cells were labeled with CD138 magnetic microbeads on a MACS separator, and CD138-negative cells were then collected by negative selection. The purity of the isolated cells was checked by flow cytometry with CD138 antibodies on an Attune NxT. TRIzol reagent was used to extract total RNA, and a NanoDrop spectrophotometer was used to quantify the extracted RNA. For each patient, the CD138-negative bone marrow sample underwent paired RNA-seq and IR-seq. By share, this clonotype ranks as medium-sized (0.01 to 0.1%). Its cognate antigen has yet to be identified. There are no base qualities to consult, and no much larger clone falls within one base.

The specimen was a population of CD138-negative cells sorted from bone marrow. Read against the paper, the sample's cell subset or site label means: bone marrow mononuclear cells depleted of CD138+ plasma/myeloma cells by negative magnetic selection. The clonotype was recovered from a donor aged 40 or older with multiple myeloma. The chain joins TRBV5-1 to TRBJ2-1, with TRBD2 perhaps the D gene, on 5 matching bases. The bases read TGCGCCAGCAGTCACGCAGACCGGGAATACAATGAGCAGTTCTTC. Its protein reads: CASSHADREYNEQFF.